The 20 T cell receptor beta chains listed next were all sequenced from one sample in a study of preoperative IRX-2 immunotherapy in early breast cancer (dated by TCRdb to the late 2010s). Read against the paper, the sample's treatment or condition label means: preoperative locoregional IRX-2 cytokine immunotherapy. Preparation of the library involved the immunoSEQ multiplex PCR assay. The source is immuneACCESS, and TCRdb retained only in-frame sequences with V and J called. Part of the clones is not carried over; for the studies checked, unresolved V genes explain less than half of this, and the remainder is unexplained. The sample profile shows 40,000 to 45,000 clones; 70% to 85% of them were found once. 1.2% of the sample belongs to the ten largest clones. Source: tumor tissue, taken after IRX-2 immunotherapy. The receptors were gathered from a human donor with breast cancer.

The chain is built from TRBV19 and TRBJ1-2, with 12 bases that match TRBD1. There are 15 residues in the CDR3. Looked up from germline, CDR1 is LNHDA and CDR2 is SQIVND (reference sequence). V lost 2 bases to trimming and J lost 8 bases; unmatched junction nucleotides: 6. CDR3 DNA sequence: TGTGCCAGTAGTATACTCCGGGACAGGGGGCAAGGCTACACCTTC. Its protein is CASSILRDRGQGYTF.

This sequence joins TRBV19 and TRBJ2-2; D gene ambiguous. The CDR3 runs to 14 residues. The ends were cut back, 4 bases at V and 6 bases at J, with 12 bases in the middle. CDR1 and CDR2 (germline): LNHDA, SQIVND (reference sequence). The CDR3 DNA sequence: TGTGCCAGTAGTACCTGGACCGACCCCGGGGAGCTGTTTTTT. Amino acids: CASSTWTDPGELFF.

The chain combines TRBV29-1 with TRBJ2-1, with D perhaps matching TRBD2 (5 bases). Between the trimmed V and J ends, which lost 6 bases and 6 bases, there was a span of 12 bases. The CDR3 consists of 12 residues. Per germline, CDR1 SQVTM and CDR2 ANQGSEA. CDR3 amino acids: CSVNAGFNEQFF. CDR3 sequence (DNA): TGCAGCGTCAACGCGGGCTTCAATGAGCAGTTCTTC.

The CDR3 spells CASSNPRRVSLSSYNSPLHF. The CDR3 region has the DNA TGTGCCAGTAGTAACCCGAGAAGGGTTTCACTCAGCTCCTATAATTCACCCCTCCACTTT. The rearrangement uses TRBV19 and TRBJ1-6, with D uncertain. Looked up from germline, CDR1 is LNHDA and CDR2 is SQIVND (reference sequence). The V end was cut by 4 bases, the J end by 0 bases, with 22 bases between. The CDR3 has 20 amino acids.

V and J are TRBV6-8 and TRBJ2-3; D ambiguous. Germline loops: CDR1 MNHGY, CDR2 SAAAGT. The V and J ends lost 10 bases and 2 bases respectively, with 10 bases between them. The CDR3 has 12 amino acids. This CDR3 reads CAIGPITDTQYF. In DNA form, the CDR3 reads TGTGCCATCGGACCGATCACAGATACGCAGTATTTT.

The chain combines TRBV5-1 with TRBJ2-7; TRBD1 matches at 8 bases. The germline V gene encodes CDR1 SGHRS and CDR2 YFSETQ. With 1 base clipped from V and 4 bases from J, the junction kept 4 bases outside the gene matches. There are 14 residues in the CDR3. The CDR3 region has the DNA TGCGCCAGCAGCTTGAGGACAGGGACTTACGAGCAGTACTTC. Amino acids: CASSLRTGTYEQYF.

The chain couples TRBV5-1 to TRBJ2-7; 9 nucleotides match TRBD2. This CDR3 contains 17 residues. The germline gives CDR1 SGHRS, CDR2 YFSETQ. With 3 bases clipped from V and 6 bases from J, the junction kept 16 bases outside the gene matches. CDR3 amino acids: CASSSGEGWSGRPEQYF. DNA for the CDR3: TGCGCCAGCAGCTCAGGCGAAGGGTGGAGCGGGAGGCCCGAGCAGTACTTC.

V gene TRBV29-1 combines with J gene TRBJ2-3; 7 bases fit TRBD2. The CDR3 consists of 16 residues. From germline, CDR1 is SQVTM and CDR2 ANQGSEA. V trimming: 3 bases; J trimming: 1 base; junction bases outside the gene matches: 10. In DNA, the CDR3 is TGCAGCGTTGAGGCCAGTAGCGGGTCCCGCACAGATACGCAGTATTTT. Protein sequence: CSVEASSGSRTDTQYF.

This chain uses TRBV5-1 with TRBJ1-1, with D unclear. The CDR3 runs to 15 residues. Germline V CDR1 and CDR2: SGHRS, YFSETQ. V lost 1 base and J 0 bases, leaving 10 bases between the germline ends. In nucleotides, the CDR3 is TGCGCCAGCAGCTTGAAATCGTCGATGAACACTGAAGCTTTCTTT. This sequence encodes CASSLKSSMNTEAFF.

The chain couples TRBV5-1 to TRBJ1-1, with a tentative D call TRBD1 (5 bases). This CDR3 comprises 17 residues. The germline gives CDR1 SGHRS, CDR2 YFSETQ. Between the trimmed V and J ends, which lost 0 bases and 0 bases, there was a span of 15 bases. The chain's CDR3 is CASSLVVRVGLNTEAFF. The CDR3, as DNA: TGCGCCAGCAGCTTGGTCGTCAGGGTTGGTCTGAACACTGAAGCTTTCTTT.

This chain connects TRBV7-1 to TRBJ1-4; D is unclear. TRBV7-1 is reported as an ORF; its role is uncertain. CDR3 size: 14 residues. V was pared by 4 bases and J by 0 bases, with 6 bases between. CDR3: CASSLPATNEKLFF. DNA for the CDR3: TGTGCCAGCAGCTTACCAGCAACTAATGAAAAACTGTTTTTT.

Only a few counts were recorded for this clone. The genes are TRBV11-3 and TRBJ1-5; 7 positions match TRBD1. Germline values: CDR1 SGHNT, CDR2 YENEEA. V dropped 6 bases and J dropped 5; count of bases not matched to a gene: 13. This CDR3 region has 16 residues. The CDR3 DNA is TGTGCCAGCAGTCGCTCTGACAGGGAGGTCGATCAGCCCCAGCATTTT. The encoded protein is CASSRSDREVDQPQHF. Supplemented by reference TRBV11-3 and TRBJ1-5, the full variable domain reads EAGVVQSPRYKIIEKKQPVAFWCNPISGHNTLYWYLQNLGQGPELLIRYENEEAVDDSQLPKDRFSAERLKGVDSTLKIQPAELGDSAVYLCASSRSDREVDQPQHFGDGTRLSIL.

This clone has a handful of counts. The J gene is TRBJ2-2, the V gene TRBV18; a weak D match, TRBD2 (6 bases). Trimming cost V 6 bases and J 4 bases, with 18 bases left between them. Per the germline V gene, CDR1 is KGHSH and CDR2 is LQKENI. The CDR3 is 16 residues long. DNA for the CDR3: TGTGCCAGCTCTCAACTTAGGACGGAGGGCACCGGGGAGCTGTTTTTT. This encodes CASSQLRTEGTGELFF.

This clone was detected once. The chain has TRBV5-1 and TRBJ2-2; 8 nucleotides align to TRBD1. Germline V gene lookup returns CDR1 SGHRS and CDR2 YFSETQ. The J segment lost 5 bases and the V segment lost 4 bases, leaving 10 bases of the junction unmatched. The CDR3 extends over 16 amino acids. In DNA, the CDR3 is TGCGCCAGCAGCCCGATGACAGGGGATGCGACCGGGGAGCTGTTTTTT. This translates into CASSPMTGDATGELFF.

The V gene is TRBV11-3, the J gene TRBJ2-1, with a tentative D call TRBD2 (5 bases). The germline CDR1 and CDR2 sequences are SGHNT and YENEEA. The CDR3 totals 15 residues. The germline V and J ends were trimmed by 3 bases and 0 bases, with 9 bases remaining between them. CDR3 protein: CASSFSGTSYNEQFF. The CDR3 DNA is TGTGCCAGCAGCTTTTCGGGAACCTCCTACAATGAGCAGTTCTTC.

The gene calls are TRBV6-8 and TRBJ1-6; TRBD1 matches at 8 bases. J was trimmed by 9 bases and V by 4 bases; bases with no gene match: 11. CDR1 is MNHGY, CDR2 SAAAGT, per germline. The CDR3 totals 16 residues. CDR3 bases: TGTGCCAGCAGTTTGGCCAACCAGGGGGCAAGTTCACCCCTCCACTTT. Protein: CASSLANQGASSPLHF.

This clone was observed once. CDR3 DNA: TGTGCCAGCTCACCACAGGGGACAGGGGCCAACGTCCTGACTTTC. Amino acids: CASSPQGTGANVLTF. The V and J genes are TRBV18 and TRBJ2-6; D may be TRBD1 (6 bases). Trimming stripped 1 base from V and 4 bases from J, with 8 bases between. The CDR3 is 15 amino acids. Germline CDR1 KGHSH, CDR2 LQKENI.

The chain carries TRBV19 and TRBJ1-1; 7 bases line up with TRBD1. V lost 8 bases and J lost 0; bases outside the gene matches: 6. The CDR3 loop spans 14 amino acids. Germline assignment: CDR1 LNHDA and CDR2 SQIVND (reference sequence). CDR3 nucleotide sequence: TGTGCCAGTCAGAACAGGGGATTGAACACTGAAGCTTTCTTT. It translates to CASQNRGLNTEAFF.

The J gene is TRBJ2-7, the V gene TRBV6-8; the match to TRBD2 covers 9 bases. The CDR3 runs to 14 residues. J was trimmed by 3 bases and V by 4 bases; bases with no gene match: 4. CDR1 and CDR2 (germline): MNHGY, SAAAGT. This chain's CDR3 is CASSSGLANYEQYF. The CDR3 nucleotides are TGTGCCAGCAGTTCCGGACTAGCGAACTACGAGCAGTACTTC.

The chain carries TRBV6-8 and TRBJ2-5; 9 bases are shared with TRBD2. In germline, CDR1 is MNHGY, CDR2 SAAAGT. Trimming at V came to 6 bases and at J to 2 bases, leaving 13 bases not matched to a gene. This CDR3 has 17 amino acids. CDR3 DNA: TGTGCCAGCAGGCGGGATTTCAGACTAGCGGAGCAAGAGACCCAGTACTTC. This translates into CASRRDFRLAEQETQYF.